This entry is about one T cell receptor beta chain. The data belong to a study of T cell responses to AZD1222 COVID-19 vaccine. Libraries were prepared by immunoSEQ multiplex PCR; TCRdb keeps only in-frame clonotypes and omits some of them. This sample has about 94,000 clones; 88% occur once, and the top ten carry about 14%. The CDR3 is 14 residues long. Germline-derived CDR1 and CDR2 are SGHRS and YFSETQ. V gave up 3 bases and J gave up 3 bases, with 9 bases separating them. Sample: peripheral blood, taken on day 0 of AZD1222 vaccination. This clonotype was obtained from an adult in good health. This sequence joins TRBV5-1 and TRBJ1-4, with D uncertain. DNA for the CDR3: TGCGCCAGCAGCTCCTGGGGAGCTAATGAAAAACTGTTTTTT. Protein: CASSSWGANEKLFF.